A selection of T cell receptor beta chains follows, all from one sample in a study of T cell changes during pregnancy in multiple sclerosis. This table comes from immunoSEQ multiplex PCR, and its TCRdb copy is limited to in-frame clones, with some not included. This table holds under 150,000 clones, around 95% found once. The material was peripheral blood, obtained after pregnancy. The receptors stem from a female donor with multiple sclerosis, enrolled in a pregnancy study. The CDR3 runs from the conserved cysteine through the conserved F or W. The order of the fields is V gene, CDR3 length, CDR3 protein.

v_call: TRBV10-2; cdr3_length: 15; cdr3_aa: CASRGQVQGTDTQYF
v_call: TRBV28; cdr3_length: 15; cdr3_aa: CASSTAEAASYEQYF
v_call: TRBV5-1; cdr3_length: 15; cdr3_aa: CASSLLGLAAYEQYF
v_call: TRBV13; cdr3_length: 17; cdr3_aa: CASSFGGPGLLYNEQFF
v_call: TRBV28; cdr3_length: 13; cdr3_aa: CASGLAGPYEQYF
v_call: TRBV6-1; cdr3_length: 13; cdr3_aa: CASNHGRGYGYTF
v_call: TRBV9; cdr3_length: 18; cdr3_aa: CASSVVPGQGAMNTEAFF
v_call: TRBV28; cdr3_length: 15; cdr3_aa: CASRSAGVRTGELFF
v_call: TRBV4-3; cdr3_length: 14; cdr3_aa: CASSQLGLANEQFF
v_call: TRBV25-1; cdr3_length: 12; cdr3_aa: CASSPVSNEQYF
v_call: TRBV5-6; cdr3_length: 16; cdr3_aa: CASSLRLAGSTDTQYF
v_call: TRBV14; cdr3_length: 18; cdr3_aa: CASSQDVQGDWLGNEQFF
v_call: TRBV11-1; cdr3_length: 16; cdr3_aa: CASTDATRAMNTEAFF
v_call: TRBV28; cdr3_length: 11; cdr3_aa: CASTEAGAQYF
v_call: TRBV27; cdr3_length: 15; cdr3_aa: CASPPKTGPSYGYTF
v_call: TRBV7-3; cdr3_length: 17; cdr3_aa: CASSLPLLAGGPNEQFF
v_call: TRBV19; cdr3_length: 19; cdr3_aa: CASSIVPPYLAGGLLGQYF
v_call: TRBV7-2; cdr3_length: 15; cdr3_aa: CASSPRLAGGSEQFF
v_call: TRBV29-1; cdr3_length: 14; cdr3_aa: CSVEETGSNQPQHF
v_call: TRBV5-4; cdr3_length: 13; cdr3_aa: CASRSRGAYEQYF
v_call: TRBV13; cdr3_length: 14; cdr3_aa: CASSLGDSLNEQFF
v_call: TRBV29-1; cdr3_length: 9; cdr3_aa: CSETIQEYF
v_call: TRBV28; cdr3_length: 16; cdr3_aa: CASSSNTGYSNQPQHF
v_call: TRBV7-8; cdr3_length: 16; cdr3_aa: CASSLLAYQAKNIQYF
v_call: TRBV19; cdr3_length: 14; cdr3_aa: CASSNRGPYNEQFF
v_call: TRBV7-2; cdr3_length: 15; cdr3_aa: CASSLAATGNQPQHF
v_call: TRBV30; cdr3_length: 14; cdr3_aa: CAWGTSGRYNEQFF
v_call: TRBV27; cdr3_length: 18; cdr3_aa: CASSDGMGWHTSTDTQYF
v_call: TRBV7-9; cdr3_length: 16; cdr3_aa: CASSLAGGPSSYEQYF
v_call: TRBV6-6; cdr3_length: 15; cdr3_aa: CASSLLAGGLNEQFF
v_call: TRBV5-4; cdr3_length: 15; cdr3_aa: CASSLQDRGYEKLFF
v_call: TRBV27; cdr3_length: 14; cdr3_aa: CASSPQRITDTQYF
v_call: TRBV5-1; cdr3_length: 15; cdr3_aa: CASRITGLAQETQYF
v_call: TRBV27; cdr3_length: 15; cdr3_aa: CASSRWTGGGEKLFF
v_call: TRBV6-6; cdr3_length: 15; cdr3_aa: CASSDRTGVNTEAFF
v_call: TRBV5-4; cdr3_length: 18; cdr3_aa: CASSLVGRLAGGDNEQFF
v_call: TRBV29-1; cdr3_length: 13; cdr3_aa: CSVSQGVKDGYTF
v_call: TRBV5-1; cdr3_length: 18; cdr3_aa: CASSLGLAGAKGGYEQYF
v_call: TRBV7-9; cdr3_length: 16; cdr3_aa: CASSPTGPKADNEQFF
v_call: TRBV18; cdr3_length: 15; cdr3_aa: CASSPRENRNQPQHF
v_call: TRBV29-1; cdr3_length: 13; cdr3_aa: CSVRGRFTDTQYF
v_call: TRBV19; cdr3_length: 18; cdr3_aa: CASSIQGAGTGHTGELFF
v_call: TRBV4-1; cdr3_length: 15; cdr3_aa: CASRPSGSPTDTQYF
v_call: TRBV29-1; cdr3_length: 15; cdr3_aa: CSVRIAGHPGNEQFF
v_call: TRBV18; cdr3_length: 13; cdr3_aa: CASSPHRGDEQFF
v_call: TRBV7-6; cdr3_length: 13; cdr3_aa: CASQEMGAYEQYF
v_call: TRBV30; cdr3_length: 13; cdr3_aa: CAWSVTVNQPQHF
v_call: TRBV4-1; cdr3_length: 19; cdr3_aa: CASSQDEGTSGAYQETQYF
v_call: TRBV15; cdr3_length: 16; cdr3_aa: CATSRDPTSGSGFMDF
v_call: TRBV18; cdr3_length: 13; cdr3_aa: CASSPGLNTEAFF